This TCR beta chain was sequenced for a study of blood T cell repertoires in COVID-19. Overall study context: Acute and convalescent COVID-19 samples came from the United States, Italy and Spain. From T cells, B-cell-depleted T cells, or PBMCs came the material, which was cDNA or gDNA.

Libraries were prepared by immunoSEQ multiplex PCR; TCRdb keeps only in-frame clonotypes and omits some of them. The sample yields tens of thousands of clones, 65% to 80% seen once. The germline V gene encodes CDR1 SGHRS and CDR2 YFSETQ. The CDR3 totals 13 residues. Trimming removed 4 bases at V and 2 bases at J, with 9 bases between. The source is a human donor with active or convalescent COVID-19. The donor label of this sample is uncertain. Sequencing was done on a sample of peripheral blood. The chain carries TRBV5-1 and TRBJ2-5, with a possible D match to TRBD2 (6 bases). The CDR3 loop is CASSHGSQETQYF. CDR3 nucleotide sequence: TGCGCCAGCAGCCACGGGAGTCAAGAGACCCAGTACTTC. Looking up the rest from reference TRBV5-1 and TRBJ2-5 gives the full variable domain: KAGVTQTPRYLIKTRGQQVTLSCSPISGHRSVSWYQQTPGQGLQFLFEYFSETQRNKGNFPGRFSGRQFSNSRSEMNVSTLELGDSALYLCASSHGSQETQYFGPGTRLLVL.